Listed here are 20 T cell receptor beta chains from one sample, sequenced in a study of T cell repertoires in aging, cancer and after chemotherapy. Multiplex touch-down PCR with TRB-A/B primers amplified rearranged V-D-J TRB sequences. TCRdb processed the multiplex PCR reads anew with MiXCR; each CDR3 protein has one entry. The sample holds 7,000 to 8,500 distinct CDR3 sequences, around 59% seen once. Peripheral blood genomic DNA, not sorted cells or RNA, was the template. The sample comprised blood. The receptors were gathered from a human donor with a solid tumor.

In this sample, this clonotype turned up a few times. This sequence joins TRBV5-4 and TRBJ1-1; D remains ambiguous. Trimming left V 2 bases short and J 1 base short, with 21 bases between. The CDR3 has 18 amino acids. The germline V gene encodes CDR1 SGHNT and CDR2 YYREEE (reference sequence). As DNA, the CDR3 is TGTGCCAGCAGCTTCTGGGAGAGGAAAAGTTTCGCGAACACTGAAGCTTTCTTT. This codes for CASSFWERKSFANTEAFF.

The chain employs TRBV5-3 and TRBJ1-2; D is ambiguous. TRBV5-3 belongs to the ORF category, with a function that is uncertain. The V end lost 7 bases, the J end lost 5 bases, and 3 bases lay between the germline ends. The length of the CDR3 is 9 residues. DNA of the CDR3: TGTGCCAGAGGGTATGGCTACACCTTC. Its translation: CARGYGYTF.

The genes are TRBV7-2 and TRBJ2-7; weak D call: TRBD2 (5 bases). Per the germline V gene, CDR1 is SGHTA and CDR2 is FQGNSA. V was trimmed by 5 bases and J by 6 bases, leaving 17 bases between them. The CDR3 spans 14 residues. For the CDR3, the DNA is TGTGCCAGCAGCCCAGGACTCGGTGGACTCGAGCAGTACTTC. Amino acids: CASSPGLGGLEQYF.

The rearrangement joins TRBV6-1 to TRBJ2-3, with 8 bases that match TRBD2. Germline V CDR1 and CDR2: MNHNS, SASEGT. After removal of 11 bases from V and 3 bases from J, the junction contained 19 bases not matched to a gene. This CDR3 comprises 17 residues. As DNA, the CDR3 is TGTGCCGCCTCTTCCGCCACGGGAGGGATGGTGACAGATACGCAGTATTTT. Translating it yields CAASSATGGMVTDTQYF.

The chain couples TRBV7-2 to TRBJ2-7; D gene uncertain. This CDR3 is 13 amino acids long. Germline lookup yields CDR1 SGHTA and CDR2 FQGNSA. Trimming took off 1 base at V and 9 bases at J, with 13 bases between the two ends. This CDR3 is CASSLGTLSVQYF. CDR3 sequence (DNA): TGTGCCAGCAGCTTAGGTACCTTGTCGGTGCAGTACTTC.

The rearrangement joins TRBV6-1 to TRBJ2-3; no clear D. V dropped 3 bases and J dropped 4 bases, with 14 bases sitting between them. Germline CDR1 and CDR2: MNHNS and SASEGT. The CDR3 length is 15 residues. The CDR3 DNA follows: TGTGCCAGCAGTGAGGGTCCGACTGGGGCAGATACGCAGTATTTT. It encodes CASSEGPTGADTQYF.

The chain is built from TRBV20-1 and TRBJ2-7, with TRBD1 identical over 8 bases. In germline, CDR1 is DFQATT, CDR2 SNEGSKA (reference sequence). The V segment lost 0 bases and the J segment 1 base; nucleotides outside the gene matches: 5. The CDR3 is 15 amino acids. Here the CDR3 reads CSARDLDRDSYEQYF. CDR3 DNA: TGCAGTGCTAGAGATCTGGACAGGGATTCCTACGAGCAGTACTTC.

This chain uses TRBV18 with TRBJ1-1, with TRBD1 matching 11 bases. This CDR3 has 16 residues. Germline V gene data show CDR1 as KGHSH and CDR2 as LQKENI. V lost 0 bases and J lost 6; bases outside the gene matches: 6. The CDR3 DNA sequence: TGTGCCAGCTCACCACCGGGGACAGGGGGGAGGGCTGAAGCTTTCTTT. Protein product: CASSPPGTGGRAEAFF.

Here the CDR3 DNA reads TGTGCCAGTCGAGGGTGGGGACAGGCGCAAGAGACCCAGTACTTC. Residues: CASRGWGQAQETQYF. The rearrangement links TRBV19 to TRBJ2-5, with 8 bases fitting TRBD1. V shed 8 bases, J shed 2 bases, and the junction held 10 bases outside the gene matches. Germline lookup yields CDR1 LNHDA and CDR2 SQIVND (reference sequence). This CDR3 comprises 15 residues. The entire variable domain, with the rest obtained from reference TRBV19 and TRBJ2-5, is as follows: DGGITQSPKYLFRKEGQNVTLSCEQNLNHDAMYWYRQDPGQGLRLIYYSQIVNDFQKGDIAEGYSVSREKKESFPLTVTSAQKNPTAFYLCASRGWGQAQETQYFGPGTRLLVL.

This clonotype has just a few counts. The genes are TRBV20-1 and TRBJ1-1; D might be TRBD1 (5 bases). Trimming cost V 0 bases and J 0 bases, with 17 bases left between them. From germline, CDR1 is DFQATT and CDR2 SNEGSKA (reference sequence). The CDR3 covers 17 residues. Here the CDR3 reads CSARDKWGRALNTEAFF. The CDR3 DNA is TGCAGTGCTAGAGATAAATGGGGCAGGGCTTTGAACACTGAAGCTTTCTTT.

This rearrangement joins TRBV28 to TRBJ1-2; 7 bases are a match to TRBD1. CDR1 MDHEN and CDR2 SYDVKM come from the germline V gene. The V and J ends lost 4 bases and 5 bases, in that order; junction bases with no gene match: 4. This CDR3 has 13 amino acids. This CDR3 is CASSSGTEYGYTF. CDR3 coding DNA: TGTGCCAGCAGTTCCGGGACAGAATATGGCTACACCTTC.

This clonotype occurred a few times. The V call is TRBV13, the J call TRBJ2-7; D uncertain. CDR1 is PRHDT and CDR2 is FYEKMQ in the germline V gene (reference sequence). Deletions cut 4 bases from V and 0 bases from J, with 7 bases between. This CDR3 comprises 13 residues. CDR3: CASSSGSSYEQYF. In nucleotides, the CDR3 is TGTGCCAGCAGCTCCGGGTCCTCCTACGAGCAGTACTTC.

V and J are TRBV20-1 and TRBJ2-1, with 10 bases matching TRBD2. The V gene end was trimmed by 6 bases and the J gene end by 4 bases; junction bases not matched to a gene: 6. CDR1 is DFQATT and CDR2 is SNEGSKA in the germline V gene (reference sequence). This CDR3 is built from 14 residues. In DNA, the CDR3 is TGCAGTGCCCTAGCGGGAGAGGAGTACAATGAGCAGTTCTTC. Translation gives CSALAGEEYNEQFF.

The chain combines TRBV5-8 with TRBJ1-5, with D unresolved. Germline V gene data show CDR1 as SGHTS and CDR2 as YDEGEE. CDR3 length: 15 residues. V lost 4 bases to trimming and J lost 5 bases, with 16 bases between them. The CDR3 DNA reads TGTGCCAGCAGCACCTGGGGAAAGGGAGATCAGCCCCAGCATTTT. Its protein is CASSTWGKGDQPQHF. The full variable domain, rest sourced from reference TRBV5-8 and TRBJ1-5, is EAGVTQSPTHLIKTRGQQATLRCSPISGHTSVYWYQQALGLGLQFLLWYDEGEERNRGNFPPRFSGRQFPNYSSELNVNALELEDSALYLCASSTWGKGDQPQHFGDGTRLSIL.

By share, this clonotype ranks as large. The genes are TRBV6-4 and TRBJ1-2; 8 nucleotides agree with TRBD1. V was pared by 0 bases and J by 8 bases, with 8 bases of the junction left unmatched. The CDR3 consists of 15 residues. CDR1 and CDR2 from the germline V gene are MRHNA and SNTAGT. The CDR3: CASSDSIGQGGGYTF. The CDR3 DNA reads TGTGCCAGCAGTGACTCGATCGGACAGGGCGGCGGCTACACCTTC.

This clonotype showed up just a few times. V and J are TRBV6-5 and TRBJ1-1; 7 nucleotides agree with TRBD1. V dropped 3 bases and J dropped 3; count of bases not matched to a gene: 4. The CDR3 has 14 amino acids. CDR1 and CDR2 (germline): MNHEY, SVGAGI. The CDR3 protein is CASSYRQGYTEAFF. The CDR3 DNA follows: TGTGCCAGCAGTTATCGACAGGGTTACACTGAAGCTTTCTTT.

This clonotype was picked up a small number of times. The chain is built from TRBV6-1 and TRBJ2-3; unclear D gene. Germline CDR1 is MNHNS and CDR2 is SASEGT. With 4 bases removed from V and 2 bases from J, the gap between germline ends came to 4 bases. This CDR3 contains 12 residues. The CDR3 loop is CASSAYTDTQYF. DNA of the CDR3: TGTGCCAGCAGTGCCTACACAGATACGCAGTATTTT.

This clonotype was counted between two and nine times. V gene TRBV7-9 combines with J gene TRBJ1-2; no firm D call. The V gene's germline CDR1 is SEHNR and CDR2 FQNEAQ (reference sequence). This CDR3 is 14 amino acids long. V was shortened by 4 bases and J by 6 bases, with 15 bases between the two germline ends. CDR3 sequence (DNA): TGTGCCAGCAGCTCCCTTGCGGGCAGTGATGGCTACACCTTC. It yields the protein CASSSLAGSDGYTF.

The CDR3: CAIGSTDREGYEQYF. The CDR3 DNA reads TGTGCCATCGGCTCTACGGACAGGGAGGGCTACGAGCAGTACTTC. The J gene is TRBJ2-7, the V gene TRBV10-3, with a possible D match to TRBD1 (8 bases). V was cut by 8 bases and J by 3 bases, with 20 bases left in between. The CDR3 contains 15 residues. Germline CDR1 ENHRY, CDR2 SYGVKD.

The chain recombines TRBV7-6 with TRBJ1-4; tentatively, D is TRBD1 (5 bases). Germline values: CDR1 SGHVS, CDR2 FNYEAQ. The V gene lost 0 bases and the J gene lost 7 bases, with 12 bases spanning the gap. The CDR3 runs 15 residues. This chain's CDR3 is CASSLAGGAREKLFF. CDR3 sequence (DNA): TGTGCCAGCAGCTTAGCCGGTGGGGCGCGTGAAAAACTGTTTTTT.